The 24 T cell receptor beta chains listed next were all sequenced from one sample in a study of CD8+ T cells in alopecia areata. Sequencing relied on a cDNA template that was reverse transcribed from extracted RNA. Libraries were prepared by immunoSEQ multiplex PCR; TCRdb keeps only in-frame clonotypes and omits some of them. The data show about 120,000 clones, 50% to 75% seen once. Treatment given: oral pan-JAK inhibitor, 5-10 mg twice daily. Sequenced material: CD8+ T cells sorted from blood, taken at week 4, from a patient treated with tofacitinib. The origin of the receptors is a human donor with alopecia areata.

V is TRBV18 and J is TRBJ2-7; perhaps TRBD1 as D (6 bases). Trimming took off 1 base at V and 3 bases at J, with 7 bases between the two ends. The CDR3 loop spans 13 amino acids. CDR1 and CDR2 (germline): KGHSH, LQKENI. CDR3 sequence (DNA): TGTGCCAGCTCACCACTAGGGGGCTACGAGCAGTACTTC. Its translation: CASSPLGGYEQYF.

This clone was seen once. CDR3: CASRPTGTLYEQYF. Written as DNA, the CDR3 is TGTGCCAGCCGACCGACAGGGACCCTCTACGAGCAGTACTTC. The chain carries TRBV27 and TRBJ2-7; 7 positions match TRBD1. The CDR3 is 14 residues long. V lost 8 bases and J lost 3; bases outside the gene matches: 10. The germline V gene has CDR1 MNHEY and CDR2 SMNVEV (reference sequence).

As DNA, the CDR3 is TGTGCCTCTGAGGGGGGACAGGGGATAGATACGCAGTATTTT. Amino acids: CASEGGQGIDTQYF. The chain joins TRBV30 to TRBJ2-3; 10 nucleotides agree with TRBD1. The trim removed 7 bases at V and 5 bases at J, leaving 9 bases unmatched. From germline, CDR1 is GTSNPN and CDR2 SVGIG (reference sequence). The CDR3 loop spans 14 amino acids.

This chain links TRBV5-1 with TRBJ1-1; D gene ambiguous. Germline V gene lookup returns CDR1 SGHRS and CDR2 YFSETQ. The CDR3 is 14 residues long. Trimming shortened V by 2 bases and J by 0 bases, and 8 bases separated the two germline ends. CDR3 loop: CASSFAGMNTEAFF. CDR3 in DNA: TGCGCCAGCAGCTTTGCGGGGATGAACACTGAAGCTTTCTTT.

The chain uses TRBV7-9 and TRBJ1-4; no clear D. V was shortened by 6 bases and J by 0 bases, with 11 bases between the two germline ends. The CDR3 consists of 15 residues. Germline V gives CDR1 SEHNR, CDR2 FQNEAQ (reference sequence). CDR3 DNA sequence: TGTGCCAGCAGTAAACCCGGTGCAACTAATGAAAAACTGTTTTTT. Translation: CASSKPGATNEKLFF.

The chain uses TRBV2 and TRBJ2-7; weak D call: TRBD2 (6 bases). V dropped 9 bases and J dropped 0 bases, with 15 bases sitting between them. This CDR3 is 14 amino acids long. CDR1 is SNHLY, CDR2 FYNNEI, per germline. For the CDR3, the DNA is TGTGCCAGTTTTTCCGGGACTTTCTCCTACGAGCAGTACTTC. Protein product: CASFSGTFSYEQYF.

The rearrangement uses TRBV7-6 and TRBJ2-3, with TRBD2 identical over 12 bases. Germline loops: CDR1 SGHVS, CDR2 FNYEAQ. Unmatched junction bases numbered 5, after V lost 2 bases and J lost 5 bases. The CDR3 has 16 amino acids. The CDR3: CASSLRTSGEGDTQYF. In DNA form, the CDR3 reads TGTGCCAGCAGCTTAAGGACTAGCGGGGAAGGAGATACGCAGTATTTT.

This clone was counted only a few times. The V call is TRBV19, the J call TRBJ1-1, with D unresolved. The CDR3 length is 13 residues. V lost 1 base, J lost 5 bases, and 8 bases lay in between. The germline V gene has CDR1 LNHDA and CDR2 SQIVND (reference sequence). The CDR3 loop is CASSIVERTEAFF. The CDR3 coding sequence is TGTGCCAGTAGTATAGTAGAGCGGACTGAAGCTTTCTTT.

The J gene is TRBJ2-3, the V gene TRBV6-4; D possibly corresponds to TRBD2 (6 bases). CDR3 length: 16 amino acids. V lost 3 bases, J lost 2 bases, and 15 bases lay in between. Germline lookup yields CDR1 MRHNA and CDR2 SNTAGT. The CDR3 DNA reads as TGTGCCAGCAGTGATGTACCTAGCGTTACCACAGATACGCAGTATTTT. Translating it yields CASSDVPSVTTDTQYF.

The chain has TRBV11-2 and TRBJ1-1, with D possibly matching TRBD1 (5 bases). The CDR3 sequence is 14 residues long. V lost 1 base to trimming and J lost 3 bases, with 9 bases between them. Germline assignment: CDR1 SGHAT and CDR2 FQNNGV. In nucleotides, the CDR3 is TGTGCCAGCAGCTTAGCAGGGTTGTACACTGAAGCTTTCTTT. Residues: CASSLAGLYTEAFF.

CDR3 nucleotides: TGTGCCTGGAGAGGTGGAAACACCATATATTTT. It encodes CAWRGGNTIYF. The V call is TRBV30, the J call TRBJ1-3, with D unclear. CDR3 size: 11 residues. In germline, CDR1 is GTSNPN, CDR2 SVGIG (reference sequence). V shed 3 bases and J shed 3 bases, with 3 bases lying between them.

V usage is TRBV5-6 and J usage is TRBJ2-5; no clear D. CDR1 and CDR2 (germline): SGHDT, YYEEEE. V lost 0 bases to trimming and J lost 5 bases, with 14 bases between them. CDR3 length: 15 amino acids. The CDR3 protein is CASSLAVSLEETQYF. For the CDR3, the DNA is TGTGCCAGCAGCTTGGCCGTCAGTCTGGAGGAGACCCAGTACTTC.

The gene calls are TRBV30 and TRBJ2-5, with 7 nucleotides matching TRBD2. The ends lost 4 bases at V and 8 bases at J; junction bases unmatched: 7. The CDR3 loop spans 12 amino acids. CDR1 GTSNPN and CDR2 SVGIG come from the germline V gene (reference sequence). For the CDR3, the DNA is TGTGCCTGGATCTCTAGCGGTGTAACCCAGTACTTC. This gives the protein CAWISSGVTQYF.

This clone was observed once. The chain links TRBV7-9 to TRBJ2-5; D gene unclear. The germline V and J ends were trimmed by 5 bases and 1 base, with 8 bases remaining between them. CDR1 and CDR2 (germline): SEHNR, FQNEAQ (reference sequence). The CDR3 covers 13 residues. The CDR3 sequence is CASSPGSQETQYF. The CDR3 DNA is TGTGCCAGCAGCCCAGGCAGCCAAGAGACCCAGTACTTC.

This chain uses TRBV2 with TRBJ2-7; D is uncertain. Trimming pared 7 bases from V and 0 bases from J, leaving 10 bases between. The germline gives CDR1 SNHLY, CDR2 FYNNEI. The CDR3 consists of 13 residues. The CDR3 loop is CASTIGPSYEQYF. DNA of the CDR3: TGTGCCAGCACAATCGGACCCTCCTACGAGCAGTACTTC. The whole variable domain, remainder taken from reference TRBV2 and TRBJ2-7, is EPEVTQTPSHQVTQMGQEVILRCVPISNHLYFYWYRQILGQKVEFLVSFYNNEISEKSEIFDDQFSVERPDGSNFTLKIRSTKLEDSAMYFCASTIGPSYEQYFGPGTRLTVT.

This clone was observed a handful of times. V is TRBV29-1 and J is TRBJ2-3, with TRBD1 as a possible D gene (5 bases). CDR3 length: 13 residues. CDR1 and CDR2 from the germline V gene are SQVTM and ANQGSEA. V lost 8 bases, J lost 0 bases, and 12 bases lay in between. CDR3 protein: CSLTAISTDTQYF. In DNA form, the CDR3 reads TGCAGCCTGACAGCTATCAGCACAGATACGCAGTATTTT.

This sequence joins TRBV27 and TRBJ1-6, with D possibly TRBD1 on 5 matching bases. Germline V lookup: CDR1 MNHEY, CDR2 SMNVEV (reference sequence). V was clipped by 3 bases and J by 10 bases, with 13 bases between them. The length of the CDR3 is 14 residues. In nucleotides, the CDR3 is TGTGCCAGCAGTTTGTGGGGGGAAAGATCACCCCTCCACTTT. It encodes CASSLWGERSPLHF.

The chain combines TRBV30 with TRBJ1-2, with 9 nucleotides matching TRBD1. Germline V lookup: CDR1 GTSNPN, CDR2 SVGIG (reference sequence). The V gene end was trimmed by 6 bases and the J gene end by 1 base; junction bases not matched to a gene: 3. The CDR3 sequence is 13 residues long. The CDR3 DNA reads TGTGCCTGCTGGACAGGGGATAACTATGGCTACACCTTC. Translated, it gives CACWTGDNYGYTF.

This clone has a handful of counts. This chain connects TRBV28 to TRBJ2-5, with D maybe TRBD1 (6 bases). This CDR3 has 14 amino acids. Trimming stripped 3 bases from V and 1 base from J, with 9 bases between. Per the germline V gene, CDR1 is MDHEN and CDR2 is SYDVKM. Here the CDR3 reads CASSLSDSQETQYF. Written as DNA, the CDR3 is TGTGCCAGCAGTTTGTCGGACAGCCAAGAGACCCAGTACTTC. The complete variable domain, with remaining parts taken from reference TRBV28 and TRBJ2-5, reads DVKVTQSSRYLVKRTGEKVFLECVQDMDHENMFWYRQDPGLGLRLIYFSYDVKMKEKGDIPEGYSVSREKKERFSLILESASTNQTSMYLCASSLSDSQETQYFGPGTRLLVL.

This clone was seen only a few times. The rearrangement uses TRBV27 and TRBJ2-3; TRBD1 matches at 7 bases. The germline V gene encodes CDR1 MNHEY and CDR2 SMNVEV (reference sequence). After removal of 3 bases from V and 4 bases from J, the junction contained 4 bases not matched to a gene. The CDR3 is 14 amino acids. CDR3 sequence: CASSFEQGADTQYF. The CDR3 coding sequence is TGTGCCAGCAGTTTCGAGCAGGGGGCAGATACGCAGTATTTT.

The chain carries TRBV29-1 and TRBJ2-7, with 8 bases identical to TRBD1. With V trimmed by 6 bases and J by 3 bases, 7 bases remained unmatched. This CDR3 is built from 13 residues. CDR1 and CDR2 from the germline V gene are SQVTM and ANQGSEA. CDR3 sequence: CSVQPDRGYEQYF. Here the CDR3 DNA reads TGCAGCGTCCAGCCTGACAGGGGCTACGAGCAGTACTTC.

Only one count was recorded for this clone. V and J are TRBV29-1 and TRBJ2-7, with D perhaps given as TRBD1 or TRBD2 (5 bases each). The V end was cut by 4 bases, the J end by 0 bases, with 10 bases between. Looked up from germline, CDR1 is SQVTM and CDR2 is ANQGSEA. There are 13 residues in the CDR3. CDR3: CSVVLGVSYEQYF. CDR3 in DNA: TGCAGCGTTGTGCTGGGGGTCTCCTACGAGCAGTACTTC.

This clone was found once. This rearrangement joins TRBV7-9 to TRBJ2-1; the match to TRBD2 covers 11 bases. The CDR3 has 18 residues. CDR1 SEHNR and CDR2 FQNEAQ come from the germline V gene (reference sequence). V trimming: 4 bases; J trimming: 0 bases; junction bases outside the gene matches: 8. CDR3 loop: CASSSTGLAAYSYNEQFF. In DNA, the CDR3 is TGTGCCAGCAGCTCGACGGGACTAGCGGCTTACTCCTACAATGAGCAGTTCTTC.

The gene calls are TRBV13 and TRBJ1-4, with D tentatively TRBD1 (5 bases). V lost 5 bases, J lost 6 bases, and 13 bases lay in between. The CDR3 has 14 residues. Germline CDR1 is PRHDT and CDR2 is FYEKMQ (reference sequence). DNA of the CDR3: TGTGCCAGCAGCCTCAGGGCGTCGGATGAAAAACTGTTTTTT. Protein product: CASSLRASDEKLFF.